Each of the 8 T cell receptor delta chains below was sequenced from the same sample in a study of Vδ1+ human thymocytes. Sequences come from RNA converted to cDNA by reverse transcription. The CDR3 regions were amplified by multiplex PCR from V-gene primers to a constant-region primer. TCRdb applied CATT to the multiplex PCR reads for clone calling. This table has about 58,000 delta-chain clones, less than 15% appearing once. Notes on the study in general: Thymic TRG and TRD repertoires appeared highly polyclonal, with Gaussian CDR3 length distributions.

What these receptors recognize is not known. Sequenced sample: Vdelta1+ gamma-delta thymocytes from the thymus. Indicated subset: FACS-sorted CD3+ TCRalphabeta- TCRVdelta1+ TCRVdelta2- thymocytes. The receptors shown here come from a girl less than two years old who had congenital heart surgery.

The table lists this clone with a few counts. The chain combines TRDV1 with TRDJ1, with 10 bases fitting TRDD3. The V gene end was trimmed by 0 bases and the J gene end by 2 bases; junction bases not matched to a gene: 12. The CDR3 has 19 amino acids. The germline CDR1 and CDR2 sequences are TSWWSYY and QGS. The CDR3: CALGELGLGDKPNTDKLIF. DNA of the CDR3: TGTGCTCTTGGGGAACTTGGTCTGGGGGATAAACCTAATACCGATAAACTCATCTTT.

The sample holds a few counts of this clone. The V call is TRDV1, the J call TRDJ1, with TRDD2 matching 9 bases. V trimming: 3 bases; J trimming: 2 bases; junction bases outside the gene matches: 22. The germline CDR1 and CDR2 sequences are TSWWSYY and QGS. CDR3 size: 21 residues. The DNA of the CDR3 is TGTGCTCTTGGGGATCGGCCTTCCTACTGTGGGGATAAGGAGGGAACCGATAAACTCATCTTT. Translating gives CALGDRPSYCGDKEGTDKLIF.

This clone was observed a handful of times. The V gene is TRDV1, the J gene TRDJ1; the match to TRDD3 covers 7 bases. CDR3 length: 21 amino acids. Germline V gene lookup returns CDR1 TSWWSYY and CDR2 QGS. V lost 1 base to trimming and J lost 10 bases; unmatched junction nucleotides: 30. CDR3: CALGEPRASHGTVTGAQGLIF. DNA for the CDR3: TGTGCTCTTGGGGAACCTCGGGCTTCCCACGGCACCGTGACTGGGGCCCAGGGACTCATCTTT.

This clone occurred a few times. The chain employs TRDV1 and TRDJ1; TRDD3 might be the D (5 bases). Germline V gene data show CDR1 as TSWWSYY and CDR2 as QGS. Trimming shortened V by 5 bases and J by 0 bases, and 19 bases separated the two germline ends. The CDR3 consists of 17 residues. CDR3 residues: CALGSSGGFQYTDKLIF. CDR3 sequence (DNA): TGTGCTCTTGGGTCCTCCGGGGGGTTCCAGTACACCGATAAACTCATCTTT.

The rearrangement uses TRDV1 and TRDJ1, with 9 bases lining up with TRDD3. V was pared by 3 bases and J by 2 bases, with 7 bases of the junction left unmatched. This CDR3 spans 16 amino acids. Germline CDR1 TSWWSYY, CDR2 QGS. CDR3 DNA: TGTGCTCTTGGGGAGTTACTGGGGGACCAAACCGATAAACTCATCTTT. Translation gives CALGELLGDQTDKLIF.

This clone showed up just a few times. The chain links TRDV1 to TRDJ1; D uncertain. Trimming removed 0 bases from V and 2 bases from J, with 10 bases in between. The V gene's germline CDR1 is TSWWSYY and CDR2 QGS. This CDR3 contains 15 residues. The CDR3 reads CALGELPQSTDKLIF. The CDR3 DNA reads as TGTGCTCTTGGGGAACTCCCGCAAAGTACCGATAAACTCATCTTT.

The V and J genes are TRAV29/DV5 and TRDJ3, with 8 bases aligning to TRDD3. V lost 0 bases and J lost 2; bases outside the gene matches: 19. The germline V gene encodes CDR1 NSMFDY and CDR2 ISSIKDK. The length of the CDR3 is 22 residues. In DNA form, the CDR3 reads TGTGCAGCAAGCGGTCAATTACCTTGGGGGATTAGGAGGACCTGGGACACCCGACAGATGTTTTTC. Its translation: CAASGQLPWGIRRTWDTRQMFF.

This sequence joins TRDV1 and TRDJ1; 11 bases fit TRDD3. In germline, CDR1 is TSWWSYY, CDR2 QGS. V shed 0 bases, J shed 0 bases, and the junction held 27 bases outside the gene matches. The CDR3 is made up of 25 amino acids. In nucleotides, the CDR3 is TGTGCTCTTGGGGAACTTCCCCCCTATATTCTGTTGGGGGATACGCGAATTATTGACACCGATAAACTCATCTTT. Translated: CALGELPPYILLGDTRIIDTDKLIF.